These 10 T cell receptor beta chains came from one sample sequenced in a study of blood T cell repertoires in COVID-19. Only in-frame clones appear in the TCRdb table, and some are missing; sequencing was by immunoSEQ multiplex PCR. The sample has 300,000 to 400,000 clones, around 89% seen once. The source material was PBMCs or T cells enriched from blood (not recorded which). The receptors here all came from a man between 18 and 35 years old who had recovered from COVID-19.

This sequence joins TRBV19 and TRBJ1-2, with TRBD1 identical over 11 bases. Germline CDR1 LNHDA, CDR2 SQIVND (reference sequence). After removal of 6 bases from V and 3 bases from J, the junction contained 6 bases not matched to a gene. This CDR3 has 15 residues. DNA for the CDR3: TGTGCCAGTAGGCGGACAGGGGGCGCCGACTATGGCTACACCTTC. It codes for CASRRTGGADYGYTF.

The gene calls are TRBV9 and TRBJ2-3; no clear D gene. Germline V gene lookup returns CDR1 SGDLS and CDR2 YYNGEE. Trimming removed 3 bases at V and 8 bases at J, with 19 bases between. The CDR3 sequence is 15 residues long. The CDR3: CASSAKHSIIATQYF. The CDR3 DNA sequence: TGTGCCAGCAGCGCAAAGCACTCTATTATCGCTACGCAGTATTTT.

V usage is TRBV4-1 and J usage is TRBJ1-1; 8 nucleotides line up with TRBD1. Germline trimming cut 5 bases from V and 0 bases from J; bases unmatched to any gene: 8. The CDR3 has 16 amino acids. The V gene's germline CDR1 is MGHRA and CDR2 YSYEKL. CDR3 sequence reads: CASSTGTGLMNTEAFF. The CDR3 DNA sequence: TGCGCCAGCAGCACAGGGACAGGACTCATGAACACTGAAGCTTTCTTT.

In its sample, this clone was seen once. The genes are TRBV7-2 and TRBJ2-5; 10 bases match TRBD2. Germline CDR1 reads SGHTA; CDR2 reads FQGNSA. J was trimmed by 4 bases and V by 5 bases; bases with no gene match: 7. This CDR3 spans 15 amino acids. The CDR3 sequence is CASSPRAGGTETQYF. DNA of the CDR3: TGTGCCAGCAGCCCAAGAGCGGGGGGGACAGAGACCCAGTACTTC.

The rearrangement uses TRBV9 and TRBJ1-1, with a possible D match to TRBD1 (6 bases). V gave up 2 bases and J gave up 4 bases, with 15 bases separating them. The CDR3 has 15 amino acids. CDR1 is SGDLS and CDR2 is YYNGEE in the germline V gene. The CDR3, as DNA: TGTGCCAGCAGCGTTACAGGGACATTTGGCACTGAAGCTTTCTTT. It is translated as CASSVTGTFGTEAFF. Full variable domain (rest looked up from reference TRBV9 and TRBJ1-1): DSGVTQTPKHLITATGQRVTLRCSPRSGDLSVYWYQQSLDQGLQFLIQYYNGEERAKGNILERFSAQQFPDLHSELNLSSLELGDSALYFCASSVTGTFGTEAFFGQGTRLTVV.

The sample holds one count of this clone. The CDR3 bases are TGTGCCAGTAGTATATTCAGGCACACTGAAGCTTTCTTT. This gives the protein CASSIFRHTEAFF. The chain uses TRBV19 and TRBJ1-1; no definite D call. The CDR3 spans 13 residues. The V and J ends lost 2 bases and 3 bases respectively, with 7 bases between them. CDR1 is LNHDA and CDR2 is SQIVND in the germline V gene (reference sequence).

The chain carries TRBV9 and TRBJ2-5; D unclear. V shed 1 base and J shed 5 bases, with 12 bases lying between them. The CDR3 has 14 amino acids. In germline, CDR1 is SGDLS, CDR2 YYNGEE. In DNA, the CDR3 is TGTGCCAGCAGCGTACAGGTCACTTCGGAGACCCAGTACTTC. Encoded protein: CASSVQVTSETQYF.

This rearrangement joins TRBV6-5 to TRBJ2-1; 10 bases match TRBD2. The CDR3 is 15 amino acids. Per germline, CDR1 MNHEY and CDR2 SVGAGI. J gave up 4 bases and V 5 bases, and 5 bases lay outside the gene matches. Here the CDR3 reads CASSQTSGPYNEQFF. The DNA for the CDR3 is TGTGCCAGCAGTCAGACTAGCGGGCCGTACAATGAGCAGTTCTTC.

The chain is built from TRBV3-1 (or the pseudogene TRBV3-2) and TRBJ1-2; a possible D gene is TRBD1 (6 bases). The CDR3 extends over 14 amino acids. Trimming removed 2 bases from V and 8 bases from J, with 15 bases in between. Germline CDR1 reads LGHDT; CDR2 reads YNNKEL (reference sequence). The CDR3 DNA follows: TGTGCCAGCAGCCAACTACAGGGAGTTGGGGGCTACACCTTC. Translated, it gives CASSQLQGVGGYTF.

V is TRBV7-9 and J is TRBJ2-7, with 9 bases that match TRBD1. Per the germline V gene, CDR1 is SEHNR and CDR2 is FQNEAQ (reference sequence). This CDR3 is built from 13 residues. V was pared by 5 bases and J by 2 bases, with 1 base of the junction left unmatched. The CDR3 spells CASSGTGPYEQYF. The DNA for the CDR3 is TGTGCCAGCAGCGGGACAGGGCCCTACGAGCAGTACTTC.